This T cell receptor beta chain was recovered during a study of long-term antiretroviral therapy in people with HIV. Germline V gene sequence: CDR1 LGHNA, CDR2 YNFKEQ. This CDR3 contains 15 residues. Trimming removed 2 bases from V and 6 bases from J, with 15 bases in between. Sequencing used immunoSEQ v3.0 at survey level. The method was immunoSEQ multiplex PCR; TCRdb's version includes in-frame clones alone and lacks a portion of them. Here the sample spans approximately 15,000 clones, approximately 83% being singletons. This chain uses TRBV4-2 with TRBJ2-3; D might be TRBD1 (5 bases). Here the sequenced sample was unsorted PBMCs, taken just before starting antiretroviral therapy. This receptor was obtained from a man aged 35 to 55 with HIV. CDR3 protein: CASSQSPSRGDTQYF. DNA of the CDR3: TGTGCCAGCAGCCAATCCCCGTCTAGGGGTGATACGCAGTATTTT.